This T cell receptor beta chain was captured in a study of pediatric ulcerative colitis. Whole-study results and caveats: Acute severe colitis showed lower rectal diversity from clonal expansions. Blood-rectal clonal overlap within each person was significantly higher in ulcerative colitis patients than controls. A couple of rectal clonotypes were found only in ulcerative colitis patients, all of them.

As to this clone: Antigen specificity is unknown.

The CDR3 loop spans 14 amino acids. The J segment lost 9 bases and the V segment lost 9 bases, leaving 8 bases of the junction unmatched. Germline assignment: CDR1 MDHEN and CDR2 SYDVKM. Sequenced by immunoSEQ multiplex PCR; TCRdb stores in-frame clones only, minus some. The sample consists of 20,000 to 25,000 clones, 55% to 75% of them appearing once. During colonoscopy, one to two rectal pinch biopsies were collected. The sequence derives from a boy aged 10-17 years with severe ulcerative colitis. Input material: gut tissue. The chain employs TRBV28 and TRBJ1-6, with 10 bases identical to TRBD1. The CDR3 loop is CASNRDRGVSPLHF. As DNA, the CDR3 is TGTGCCAGTAACCGGGACAGGGGAGTTTCACCCCTCCACTTT.